This T cell receptor beta chain came from a study of cytomegalovirus exposure and HLA in healthy donors. General observations from the study: An analysis was carried out later, and it reportedly showed fewer N-insertions in an Asian-associated ancestry cluster than the approximately 610-donor mean. Within an earlier analysis, most TCR beta V segments proved productive either about 90% or about 30% of the time.

The PCR had 60 Vbeta and 13 Jbeta primers. Clones were sequenced by immunoSEQ multiplex PCR, and TCRdb holds only the in-frame ones, with some missing. This sample carries 150,000 to 200,000 clones, about three quarters of them seen once, and the ten largest clones take more than 5%. Germline CDR1 and CDR2: SGHNT and YYREEE (reference sequence). CDR3 size: 15 residues. V was pared by 3 bases and J by 2 bases, with 6 bases of the junction left unmatched. This clone was seen more than once but under ten times. Antigen specificity is unknown. Healthy bone marrow donors made up the donors. The sample taken for sequencing was PBMCs. This TCR came from a man aged 40-50 years in good health and CMV-seronegative. This chain links TRBV5-4 with TRBJ2-7; 9 bases fit TRBD1. In nucleotides, the CDR3 is TGTGCCAGCAGCTGGGGGACAGGGCAAACCTACGAGCAGTACTTC. Translated: CASSWGTGQTYEQYF.